This record concerns one T cell receptor beta chain sequence. Its antigen is currently unknown. This sample is part of a study of T cell responses to AZD1222 COVID-19 vaccine. Study conclusions and caveats: Clonal diversity was possibly underestimated; the donors were predominantly white British and more often female. Repertoire sampling was restricted to post-peak T cell response timepoints.

The CDR3 consists of 16 residues. Germline V gives CDR1 LGHDT, CDR2 YNNKEL (reference sequence). The V gene lost 4 bases and the J gene lost 7 bases, with 20 bases spanning the gap. The repertoire was sequenced with immunoSEQ multiplex PCR; TCRdb's copy has only in-frame clones and lacks some. Of around 130,000 clones listed, approximately 88% were seen once; the top ten hold more than 5.5%. Second-dose timings of about 4 or about 12 weeks were pooled. The clonotype was recovered from an adult who received the AZD1222 COVID-19 vaccine. The sample consisted of peripheral blood, taken 28 days after the second AZD1222 dose. The V gene is TRBV3-1 (or the pseudogene TRBV3-2), the J gene TRBJ2-1; D is tentatively TRBD1 or TRBD2 (5 bases each). Here the CDR3 DNA reads TGTGCCAGCAGCCTCCATTCCTGGGACCCAAATAATGAGCAGTTCTTC. Its protein product is CASSLHSWDPNNEQFF.